The sequence of this T cell receptor (beta chain) was determined in a study of T cells expressing NK-cell markers. Study background: The authors derived TCR beta repertoires from sorted CD3+CD56+NKG2C+, CD3+CD56+NKG2C- and CD3+CD56-NKG2C+ T cells. HCMV serostatus: seven of eight sequenced donors positive, one negative. Study-wide points: Leadership of the CD3+CD56-NKG2C+ fraction also belonged to these clonotypes in a few donors.

Details on this clonotype: The antigen is not known.

5'RACE template switching built TCR beta cDNA with unique molecular identifiers. TCRdb re-analyzed the 5' RACE reads; it lists each CDR3 protein once, without DNA. This repertoire includes fewer than 550,000 distinct CDR3 sequences. The CDR3 loop spans 16 amino acids. This clonotype was sampled from a woman in her forties or fifties in good health. J is TRBJ2-3 and V is TRBV12-3 or TRBV12-4. Sequencing was carried out using blood T cells: a sorted CD56 or NKG2C T cell subset, CD4+ or CD8+ T cells, or bulk PBMC T cells (not recorded which). The CDR3 sequence is CASSFSVGPKGDTQYF.